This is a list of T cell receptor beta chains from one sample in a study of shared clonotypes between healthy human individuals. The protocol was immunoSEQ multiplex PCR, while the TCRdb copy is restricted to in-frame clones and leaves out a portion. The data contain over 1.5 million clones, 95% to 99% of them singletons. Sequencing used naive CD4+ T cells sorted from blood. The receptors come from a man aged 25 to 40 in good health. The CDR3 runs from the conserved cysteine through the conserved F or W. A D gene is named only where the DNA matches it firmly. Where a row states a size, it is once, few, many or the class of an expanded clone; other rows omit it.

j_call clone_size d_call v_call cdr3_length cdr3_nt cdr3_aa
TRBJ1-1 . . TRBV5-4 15 TGTGCCAGCAGCATTCCGGGACTGATGAACACTGAAGCTTTCTTT CASSIPGLMNTEAFF
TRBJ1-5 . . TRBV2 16 TGTGCCAGCAGTGAGTCTCAGGGGAGAATTTTGCAGCCCCAGCATTTT CASSESQGRILQPQHF
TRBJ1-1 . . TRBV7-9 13 TGTGCCAGCAGCCCTACAGGGTACACTGAAGCTTTCTTT CASSPTGYTEAFF
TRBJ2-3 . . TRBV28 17 TGTGCCAGCACCTCTTCCGGGACGGCCTTTAGCACAGATACGCAGTATTTT CASTSSGTAFSTDTQYF
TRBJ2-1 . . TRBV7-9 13 TGTGCCAGCAGCTTAAGGGACTACAATGAGCAGTTCTTC CASSLRDYNEQFF
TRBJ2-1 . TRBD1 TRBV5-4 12 TGTGCCAGCAGCTTGGCCGGGACAGGGACGTTCTTC CASSLAGTGTFF
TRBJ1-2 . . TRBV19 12 TGTGCCAGTAGTACACCAGGAGGTGGCTACACCTTC CASSTPGGGYTF
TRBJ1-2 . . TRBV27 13 TGTGCCAGCAGTCCCCGGGGGTACTATGGCTACACCTTC CASSPRGYYGYTF
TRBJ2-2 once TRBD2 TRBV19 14 TGTGCCAGTAGTAACGGGAGGGCCACCGGGGAGCTGTTTTTT CASSNGRATGELFF
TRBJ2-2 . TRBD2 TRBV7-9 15 TGTGCCAGCAGGTATAGCGGGAGCAAGACCGGGGAGCTGTTTTTT CASRYSGSKTGELFF
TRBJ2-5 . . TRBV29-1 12 TGCAGCGTCGGACAAGGGGAAGAGACCCAGTACTTC CSVGQGEETQYF
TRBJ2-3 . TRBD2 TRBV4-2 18 TGTGCCAGCAGCTATTGGCGGACTAGCGGGCCTTCGGCAGATACGCAGTATTTT CASSYWRTSGPSADTQYF
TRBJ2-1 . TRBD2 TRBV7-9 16 TGTGCCAGCAGCCCCCTTAGCGGGAGGGCTCTCGTCGAGCAGTTCTTC CASSPLSGRALVEQFF
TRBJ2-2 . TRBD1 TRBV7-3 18 TGTGCCAGCAGCTCTCGGGACAGGGGGCTTCGGTACACCGGGGAGCTGTTTTTT CASSSRDRGLRYTGELFF
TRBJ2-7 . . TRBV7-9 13 TGTGCCAGCAGCTTAGTGGGCCTCTACGAGCAGTACTTC CASSLVGLYEQYF
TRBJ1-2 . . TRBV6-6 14 TGTGCCAGCAGGGGACGAGGGGAACTCTATGGCTACACCTTC CASRGRGELYGYTF
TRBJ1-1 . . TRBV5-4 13 TGTGCCAGCAGCCGAATAGTGAACACTGAAGCTTTCTTT CASSRIVNTEAFF
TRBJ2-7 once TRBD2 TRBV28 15 TGTGCCAGCACCCTACTCGGGACTAAGCGCTACGAGCAGTACTTC CASTLLGTKRYEQYF
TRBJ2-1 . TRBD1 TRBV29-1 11 TGCAGCGTAGGACAGGGGGGAGAGCAGTTCTTC CSVGQGGEQFF
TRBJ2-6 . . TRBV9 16 TGTGCCAGCAGCGTAGAAGGGGCCTCTGGGGCCAACGTCCTGACTTTC CASSVEGASGANVLTF
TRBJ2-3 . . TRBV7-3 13 TGTGCCAGCAGCTCCCGTCGTACAGATACGCAGTATTTT CASSSRRTDTQYF
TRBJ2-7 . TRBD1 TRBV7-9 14 TGTGCCAGCAGCTTTCAACAGGGGTACTACGAGCAGTACTTC CASSFQQGYYEQYF
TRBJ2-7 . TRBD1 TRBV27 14 TGTGCCAGCAGTCCACAGACAGGGATGAGCGAGCAGTACTTC CASSPQTGMSEQYF
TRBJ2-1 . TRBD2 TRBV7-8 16 TGTGCCAGCAGCTTCTCTGGGGGGAGGGGCTACAATGAGCAGTTCTTC CASSFSGGRGYNEQFF
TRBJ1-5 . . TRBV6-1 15 TGTGCCAGCAGTGAAGAAGAGGGGCTCTATCAGCCCCAGCATTTT CASSEEEGLYQPQHF
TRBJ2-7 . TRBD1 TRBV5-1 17 TGCGCCAGCAGCTTGGGTGGTGGACAGGGGCGGGCCTACGAGCAGTACTTC CASSLGGGQGRAYEQYF
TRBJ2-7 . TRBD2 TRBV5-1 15 TGCGCCAGCATTTCGGTAGCGGGAGGGCCTGGGGAGCAGTACTTC CASISVAGGPGEQYF
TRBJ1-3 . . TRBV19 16 TGTGCCAGTAGTATTGGGGCAGTGGGCTCTGGAAACACCATATATTTT CASSIGAVGSGNTIYF
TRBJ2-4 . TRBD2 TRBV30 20 TGTGCCTGGAGTGTGGCCGGGACTAGCGGGATACAACTAGCCAAAAACATTCAGTACTTC CAWSVAGTSGIQLAKNIQYF
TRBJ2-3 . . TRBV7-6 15 TGTGCCAGCAGCTTAAATCCTTCTCTGACAGATACGCAGTATTTT CASSLNPSLTDTQYF
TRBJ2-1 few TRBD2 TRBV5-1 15 TGCGCCAGCAGCTCCGGACTAGCGGGGTACAATGAGCAGTTCTTC CASSSGLAGYNEQFF
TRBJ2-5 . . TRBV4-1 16 TGCGCCAGCAGCCAAGGGACGGGAGTCAGGTTAGAGACCCAGTACTTC CASSQGTGVRLETQYF
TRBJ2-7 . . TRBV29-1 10 TGCAGCGTTGTTTTTTACGAGCAGTACTTC CSVVFYEQYF
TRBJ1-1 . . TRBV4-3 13 TGCGCCAGCAGCCCTGGGACAAGCACTGAAGCTTTCTTT CASSPGTSTEAFF
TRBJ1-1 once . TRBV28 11 TGTGCCAGCATCATGAACACTGAAGCTTTCTTT CASIMNTEAFF
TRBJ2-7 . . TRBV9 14 TGTGCCAGCAGCGAGGGGGAGATTCTATACGAGCAGTACTTC CASSEGEILYEQYF
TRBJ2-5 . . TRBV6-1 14 TGTGCCAGCAGTGAAAGCCCGGGGCAAGAGACCCAGTACTTC CASSESPGQETQYF